A selection of T cell receptor beta chains follows, all from one sample in a study of cytomegalovirus exposure and HLA in healthy donors. Assay used: immunoSEQ multiplex PCR; TCRdb lists only in-frame clones, some missing. The data contain 55,000 to 80,000 clones, 75% of them singletons. Sequencing was carried out using PBMCs. The receptors here all came from a man in his 70s in good health and CMV-seronegative. Each CDR3 is given with its conserved first and last residue. The order of the fields is J gene, clone size, D gene, V gene, CDR3 DNA, CDR3 protein. D genes are given only for firm matches. The listing skips clone size in some rows; elsewhere it reads once, few, many or a size class.

TRBJ1-1,.,.,TRBV7-8,TGTGCCAGCAGCTTTACGACAGTGAACACTGAAGCTTTCTTT,CASSFTTVNTEAFF
TRBJ2-1,.,TRBD2,TRBV19,TGTGCCACTAGGAGCATACTAGCGGGATTTGACAATGAGCAGTTCTTC,CATRSILAGFDNEQFF
TRBJ2-4,few,TRBD1,TRBV28,TGTGCCAGCAGACAGGGGGCGAGGGTTAAGGACAAAAACATTCAGTACTTC,CASRQGARVKDKNIQYF
TRBJ2-7,.,TRBD2,TRBV30,TGTGCCTGGAGCCATTCCTGGGCGGGAGGTACCTACGAGCAGTACTTC,CAWSHSWAGGTYEQYF
TRBJ1-4,.,.,TRBV14,TGTGCCAGCAGCCAAGTGGTTCGGACAGCGAGTGAAAAACTGTTTTTT,CASSQVVRTASEKLFF
TRBJ1-5,.,TRBD1,TRBV10-2,TGCGCCAGCAGCGACAGGGTTGTAGGAAATCAGCCCCAGCATTTT,CASSDRVVGNQPQHF
TRBJ1-2,once,.,TRBV5-1,TGCGCCAGCAGCCCATCGTCAGGAGGGTATGGCTACACCTTC,CASSPSSGGYGYTF
TRBJ2-7,.,TRBD1,TRBV28,TGTGCCAGCAGGACCAACCGACAGGGGGTAGGGGAGCAGTACTTC,CASRTNRQGVGEQYF
TRBJ2-5,.,TRBD2,TRBV14,TGTGCCAGCAGCCAACAACCTAGCGGGTGGGAGACCCAGTACTTC,CASSQQPSGWETQYF
TRBJ1-1,.,TRBD1,TRBV11-3,TGTGCCAGCAGCTTAGGGGGACAGGGCGCGAACACTGAAGCTTTCTTT,CASSLGGQGANTEAFF
TRBJ1-5,.,.,TRBV5-5,TGTGCCAGCAGCTTAGATGGGGGCGCGTATCAGCCCCAGCATTTT,CASSLDGGAYQPQHF
TRBJ2-5,once,.,TRBV14,TGTGCCAGCAGCCAAGGCCAGATGGGAGGCGTGGAGACCCAGTACTTC,CASSQGQMGGVETQYF
TRBJ2-1,few,TRBD2,TRBV13,TGTGCCAGCAGCTTCTCACGGGGGGGTGGAAATGAGCAGTTCTTC,CASSFSRGGGNEQFF
TRBJ1-1,.,.,TRBV7-2,TGTGCCAGCAGCCGAGGACAGAACACTGAAGCTTTCTTT,CASSRGQNTEAFF
TRBJ2-3,.,.,TRBV15,TGTGCCACCAGCAGACAGGGTAAAGATACGCAGTATTTT,CATSRQGKDTQYF
TRBJ2-1,.,TRBD2,TRBV30,TGTGCCTGGGCGGGAGGGGGAAACAATGAGCAGTTCTTC,CAWAGGGNNEQFF
TRBJ1-2,.,.,TRBV7-2,TGTGCCAGCAGCTTAGCAGGAGCTAACTATGGCTACACCTTC,CASSLAGANYGYTF
TRBJ2-2,.,TRBD1,TRBV5-1,TGCGCCAGCAGCTTGGGGACAGGGTCGAACACCGGGGAGCTGTTTTTT,CASSLGTGSNTGELFF
TRBJ2-2,.,.,TRBV7-2,TGTGCCAGCAGACCCGGGAGCACCAACACCGGGGAGCTGTTTTTT,CASRPGSTNTGELFF
TRBJ2-5,.,TRBD2,TRBV30,TGTGCCTGGAGTACTAGCGGGACAGAGACCCAGTACTTC,CAWSTSGTETQYF
TRBJ1-6,.,.,TRBV28,TGTGCCAGCAGTCAGCCCCCAGGGGACAATTCACCCCTCCACTTT,CASSQPPGDNSPLHF
TRBJ1-5,.,.,TRBV10-3,TGTGCCATCAGCGCCGCCGGGGGAAGCAATCAGCCCCAGCATTTT,CAISAAGGSNQPQHF
TRBJ2-7,.,.,TRBV30,TGTGCCTGGAGTGGGACAATCTACGAGCAGTACTTC,CAWSGTIYEQYF
TRBJ2-1,.,TRBD2,TRBV15,TGTGCCACCAGCAGGGGGACTAGCGGTTACAATGAGCAGTTCTTC,CATSRGTSGYNEQFF
TRBJ1-2,.,.,TRBV20-1,TGCAGTGCTAGTTCCGGGTATGGCTACACCTTC,CSASSGYGYTF
TRBJ2-7,.,.,TRBV4-3,TGCGCCAGCAGCCAAGATCCGGGGGTTAGTGGGACCTACGAGCAGTACTTC,CASSQDPGVSGTYEQYF